The text below deals with one T cell receptor (beta chain). The clone's antigen remains unknown. Base qualities are not at hand, and no much larger clone is one base apart. Reading the label with the study, this specimen's time point is: about 28 days (+/-7) after the second vaccine dose. AZD1222 recipients whose second dose came at about 4 weeks and those whose second dose came at about 12 weeks were combined into one group, since spike-specific TCR depth and breadth did not differ between the two schedules. Samples from vaccinated people were obtained from the UK trials COV001 and COV002, which included a single-blind randomized controlled phase 2/3 trial of AZD1222 (ChAdOx1 nCoV-19) in healthy adults. For TCRbeta chain sequencing, PBMC samples were collected from trial participants at day 0 and at day 28 after the second dose. The CDR3 regions of human TCRbeta chains were analyzed by immunosequencing. As for the original processing: TCRs in the repertoires were compared against a reference library of SARS-CoV-2-specific TCRs that had been generated with the MIRA antigen-specificity platform. Breadth was defined as the fraction of unique TCRs that were SARS-CoV-2-associated. Depth was defined as the fraction of total T cells that were SARS-CoV-2-associated. Each spike-specific TCR was assigned to its reactive spike region and to a CD4 or CD8 class using the MIRA data. Log10-transformed breadth and depth values were compared by one-way ANOVA with Sidak's multiple comparisons tests. Imported from immuneACCESS, the table was reduced by TCRdb to in-frame sequences with V and J called. These copies leave out some clones; in studies compared against another copy, an unresolved V gene accounts for under half, and the cause of the remainder is not known. V, J and clone size derive from that table, while D and trimming were established from the DNA sequence. The sample has about 84,000 clones on record, around 84% of them singletons. In total, the top ten clones hold 5.6% of the sample.

This entry is derived from a study of T cell responses to AZD1222 COVID-19 vaccine (dated by TCRdb to the early 2020s). Context from the whole study: TCR sequencing was performed for roughly 240 trial participants, of whom about 210 were given two doses of AZD1222 and around 25 were given two doses of MenACWY control vaccine. Trial participants were enrolled by age into 18-55, 56-69 and 70-plus year subgroups, with about 150, 28 and 57 TCR-sequenced participants respectively.

The research as a whole found: Participants were mostly white British and included more females than males, and it was suggested by the authors that clonal diversity may have been underestimated. The whole spike protein was spanned by vaccine-associated CD4 TCRs, and dominant responses were seen in regions 160-218 and 743-854. Because no samples from the day 14 peak response were available, repertoires could be characterized only after the peak T cell response. Nearly half of unique spike-specific TCRs reportedly recognized epitopes outside regions mutated in the B.1.351 and B.1.1.7 variants. Spike-specific TCR breadth and depth rose significantly after two AZD1222 doses compared with day 0 and with MenACWY recipients. In the small 56-69-year group, the increase in depth fell short of significance, most likely because of low power. Conclusions about previously exposed vaccinees were limited because only five to seven AZD1222 recipients were SARS-CoV-2 seropositive at baseline.

Sequences were derived from peripheral blood, sampled 28 days after the second AZD1222 dose. This sequence was found in an adult who received the AZD1222 COVID-19 vaccine.

The base sequence is TGTGCCAGTAGTACCCTAGCGGGCGTGGGGCAGTTCTTC. Its product reads: CASSTLAGVGQFF. The chain couples TRBV19 to TRBJ2-1; 8 central nucleotides agree with TRBD2. The V end gives up 4 bases and the J end 12 bases, leaving 8 bases in the junction not matched to a gene. The CDR3 runs 13 amino acids, cysteine and phenylalanine included. Only the CDR3 DNA stays, 39 bases, in frame from base 1. CDR1 is given as LNHDA and CDR2 as SQIVND, both from the germline V gene (reference sequence).